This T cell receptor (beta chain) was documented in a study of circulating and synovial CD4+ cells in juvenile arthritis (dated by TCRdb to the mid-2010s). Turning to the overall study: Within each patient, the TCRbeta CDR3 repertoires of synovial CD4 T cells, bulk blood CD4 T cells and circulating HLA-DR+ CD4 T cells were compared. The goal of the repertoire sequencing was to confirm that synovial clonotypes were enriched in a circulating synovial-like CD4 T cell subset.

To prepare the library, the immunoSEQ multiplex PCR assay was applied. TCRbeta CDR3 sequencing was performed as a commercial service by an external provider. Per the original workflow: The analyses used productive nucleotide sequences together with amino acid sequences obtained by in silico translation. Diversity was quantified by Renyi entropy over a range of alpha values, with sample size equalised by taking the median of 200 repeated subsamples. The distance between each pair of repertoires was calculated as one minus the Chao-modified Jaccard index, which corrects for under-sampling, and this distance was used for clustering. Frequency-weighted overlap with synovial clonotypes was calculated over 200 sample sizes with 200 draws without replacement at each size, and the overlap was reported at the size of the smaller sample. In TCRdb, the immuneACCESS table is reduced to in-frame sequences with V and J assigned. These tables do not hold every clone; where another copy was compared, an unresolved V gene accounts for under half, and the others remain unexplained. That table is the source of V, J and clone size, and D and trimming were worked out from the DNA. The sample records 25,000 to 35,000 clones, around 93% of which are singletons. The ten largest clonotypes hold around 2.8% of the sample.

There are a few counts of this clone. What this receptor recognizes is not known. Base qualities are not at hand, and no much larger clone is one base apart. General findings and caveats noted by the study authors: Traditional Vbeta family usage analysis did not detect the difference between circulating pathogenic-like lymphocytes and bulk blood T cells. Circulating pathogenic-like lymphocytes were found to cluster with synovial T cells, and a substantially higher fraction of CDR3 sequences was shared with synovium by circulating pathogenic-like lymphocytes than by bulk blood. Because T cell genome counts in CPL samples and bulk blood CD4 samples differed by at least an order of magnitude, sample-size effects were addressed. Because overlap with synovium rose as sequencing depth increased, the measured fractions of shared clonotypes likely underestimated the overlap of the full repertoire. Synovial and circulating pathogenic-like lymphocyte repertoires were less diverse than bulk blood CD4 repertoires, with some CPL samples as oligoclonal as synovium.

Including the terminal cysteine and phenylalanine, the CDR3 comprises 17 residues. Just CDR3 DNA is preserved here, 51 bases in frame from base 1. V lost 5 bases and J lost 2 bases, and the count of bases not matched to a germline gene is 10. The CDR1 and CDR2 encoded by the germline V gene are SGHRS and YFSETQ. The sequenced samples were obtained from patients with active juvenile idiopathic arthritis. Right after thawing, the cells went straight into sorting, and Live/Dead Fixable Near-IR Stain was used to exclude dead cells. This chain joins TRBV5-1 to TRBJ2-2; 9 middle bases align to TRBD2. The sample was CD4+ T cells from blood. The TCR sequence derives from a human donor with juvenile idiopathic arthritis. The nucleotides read TGCGCCAGCAGTCCTGTTCCTAGCGGGGTAAACACCGGGGAGCTGTTTTTT. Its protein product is CASSPVPSGVNTGELFF. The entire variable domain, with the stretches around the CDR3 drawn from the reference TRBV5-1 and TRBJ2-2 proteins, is KAGVTQTPRYLIKTRGQQVTLSCSPISGHRSVSWYQQTPGQGLQFLFEYFSETQRNKGNFPGRFSGRQFSNSRSEMNVSTLELGDSALYLCASSPVPSGVNTGELFFGEGSRLTVL.